Each of the 19 T cell receptor beta chains below was sequenced from the same sample in a study of T cell repertoires in aging, cancer and after chemotherapy. The template was genomic DNA from peripheral blood, not RNA. TRB rearrangements spanning V, D and J were amplified using mixed TRB-A/B primers. TCRdb fed the multiplex PCR reads into MiXCR, producing one record per CDR3 protein. The sample holds about 6,000 distinct CDR3 sequences, approximately 24% seen once. Sample: blood. These receptors were obtained from a human donor in good health.

By share of the sample, this clonotype is medium-sized. The chain carries TRBV10-3 and TRBJ1-2; 10 bases are shared with TRBD1. V lost 9 bases, J lost 2 bases, and 6 bases stayed unmatched. Germline V gene data show CDR1 as ENHRY and CDR2 as SYGVKD. This CDR3 comprises 14 residues. DNA of the CDR3: TGTGCCATGGGACAGGGGAATCAGAACTATGGCTACACCTTC. Translated, it gives CAMGQGNQNYGYTF.

By share, this clonotype counts as medium-sized. In nucleotides, the CDR3 is TGTGCCAGCAGCCCCAGGACAGGGGCGTCCAATCAGCCCCAGCATTTT. Residues: CASSPRTGASNQPQHF. The rearrangement uses TRBV27 and TRBJ1-5; 9 bases are a match to TRBD1. The germline V gene has CDR1 MNHEY and CDR2 SMNVEV (reference sequence). V shed 6 bases and J 3 bases; nucleotides not matched to a gene: 9. The CDR3 has 16 amino acids.

Relative to its sample, this clonotype is medium-sized. J is TRBJ2-5 and V is TRBV6-5; no clear D gene. Trimming stripped 6 bases from V and 1 base from J, with 15 bases between. Germline-derived CDR1 and CDR2 are MNHEY and SVGAGI. There are 15 residues in the CDR3. DNA of the CDR3: TGTGCCAGCAGATCTTCTATAGATCTCCAAGAGACCCAGTACTTC. Its translation is CASRSSIDLQETQYF.

This clonotype was picked up many times. This chain uses TRBV5-1 with TRBJ2-2; 10 nucleotides line up with TRBD2. The CDR3 is 16 residues long. Germline V gives CDR1 SGHRS, CDR2 YFSETQ. V dropped 5 bases and J dropped 5; count of bases not matched to a gene: 9. CDR3 nucleotide sequence: TGCGCCAGCAGTGATCTAGCGGGAGTTAGGACCGGGGAGCTGTTTTTT. Its translation: CASSDLAGVRTGELFF.

On this clonotype itself: This clone may be a read error of a much larger clone one base away. The chain combines TRBV6-2 or TRBV6-3 with TRBJ2-2; the match to TRBD1 covers 9 bases. The CDR3 loop spans 16 amino acids. Germline CDR1 reads MNHEY; CDR2 reads SVGEGT. The CDR3 nucleotides read TGTGCCTGCAGGCGCACCGGGACAGGGTTCGCCGGGGAGCTGTTTTTT. Amino acid sequence: CACRRTGTGFAGELFF.

This clonotype is deemed medium-sized. The rearrangement links TRBV6-5 to TRBJ2-1, with 8 bases fitting TRBD1. The germline gives CDR1 MNHEY, CDR2 SVGAGI. This CDR3 has 14 residues. V lost 5 bases, J lost 8 bases, and 8 bases stayed unmatched. The CDR3 region has the DNA TGTGCCAGCAGTGCAAGGACAGGGACGGATGAGCAGTTCTTC. Translation gives CASSARTGTDEQFF.

V and J are TRBV9 and TRBJ2-1; D perhaps matches TRBD2 (6 bases). The CDR3 covers 14 residues. V lost 6 bases, J lost 2 bases, and 12 bases lay in between. The germline V gene has CDR1 SGDLS and CDR2 YYNGEE. The CDR3 here is CASNLGGAYNEQFF. The DNA of the CDR3 is TGTGCCAGCAACCTGGGAGGAGCCTACAATGAGCAGTTCTTC.

This clonotype has only one observation. One base away lies a much larger clone, so this may be a sequencing read error. The chain is built from TRBV6-5 and TRBJ1-5, with 10 nucleotides matching TRBD1. V was pared by 6 bases and J by 7 bases, with 15 bases of the junction left unmatched. Germline V gives CDR1 MNHEY, CDR2 SVGAGI. The CDR3 consists of 17 residues. The CDR3 DNA follows: TGTGCCAGCAGATCAAGACAGGGGGCTTTGATGGGCCAGCCCCAGCATTTT. Its protein product is CASRSRQGALMGQPQHF.

This rearrangement joins TRBV20-1 to TRBJ2-3, with TRBD2 matching 7 bases. CDR1 and CDR2 from the germline V gene are DFQATT and SNEGSKA (reference sequence). This CDR3 contains 13 residues. The junction had 5 bases not matched to a gene; V was cut back by 6 bases and J by 2 bases. CDR3 coding DNA: TGCAGTGCCGCAGCGGGATCCACAGATACGCAGTATTTT. Amino acid sequence: CSAAAGSTDTQYF.

This clonotype was recorded many times. This rearrangement joins TRBV12-3 or TRBV12-4 to TRBJ2-7; 9 bases map to TRBD2. V gave up 7 bases and J gave up 2 bases; unmatched junction bases: 12. The CDR3 is made up of 16 amino acids. CDR3 sequence: CASTSRVGTSTYEQYF. CDR3 coding DNA: TGTGCCAGCACATCCCGGGTGGGGACTAGCACCTACGAGCAGTACTTC.

The sample holds many counts of this clonotype. The gene calls are TRBV5-1 and TRBJ1-5; D is possibly TRBD1 (6 bases). V lost 4 bases, J lost 6 bases, and 14 bases lay in between. In germline, CDR1 is SGHRS, CDR2 YFSETQ. There are 14 residues in the CDR3. The CDR3 here is CASSPTGQRQPQHF. The DNA of the CDR3 is TGCGCCAGCAGCCCAACAGGGCAGCGTCAGCCCCAGCATTTT.

By share, this clonotype ranks as medium-sized. This chain uses TRBV20-1 with TRBJ2-1; 11 bases align to TRBD2. The CDR3 sequence is 19 residues long. Germline V gene sequence: CDR1 DFQATT, CDR2 SNEGSKA (reference sequence). Trimming cost V 1 base and J 7 bases; bases outside gene matches: 18. The CDR3 region has the DNA TGCAGTGCTAGAGGCACTAGCGGGAGAAACGACGGTGTCTGGAATGAGCAGTTCTTC. It translates to CSARGTSGRNDGVWNEQFF.

Sample share makes this clonotype medium-sized. The chain employs TRBV19 and TRBJ1-2; D perhaps matches TRBD1 (5 bases). Per germline, CDR1 LNHDA and CDR2 SQIVND (reference sequence). V was trimmed by 1 base and J by 1 base, leaving 10 bases between them. CDR3 length equals 15 residues. CDR3 protein: CASSIGRDFNYGYTF. The CDR3 coding sequence is TGTGCCAGTAGTATAGGCCGGGACTTTAACTATGGCTACACCTTC.

In its sample, this clonotype was seen a few times. The gene calls are TRBV18 and TRBJ1-1; D is possibly TRBD1 (5 bases). V was cut by 3 bases and J by 9 bases, with 23 bases left in between. This CDR3 contains 16 residues. Germline V gene data show CDR1 as KGHSH and CDR2 as LQKENI. Here the CDR3 DNA reads TGTGCCAGCTCACCTGGGGGAGATCGGGACTTCGCAAAAGCTTTCTTT. It codes for CASSPGGDRDFAKAFF.

In this sample, this clonotype is medium-sized. This sequence joins TRBV4-3 and TRBJ2-7; TRBD1 aligns across 7 bases. Germline CDR1 LGHNA, CDR2 YSLEER. V lost 1 base to trimming and J lost 7 bases; unmatched junction nucleotides: 13. The CDR3 extends over 16 amino acids. CDR3 protein: CASSQAQTGRAGEQYF. The CDR3 DNA is TGCGCCAGCAGCCAAGCCCAGACAGGGCGAGCTGGGGAGCAGTACTTC.

By sample fraction, this clonotype is medium-sized. The chain links TRBV7-9 to TRBJ1-1, with 9 bases fitting TRBD1. This CDR3 region has 14 residues. J lost 3 bases, V lost 5 bases, and 4 bases had no gene match. From germline, CDR1 is SEHNR and CDR2 FQNEAQ (reference sequence). DNA of the CDR3: TGTGCCAGCAGCCCCGGACAGGGGTACACTGAAGCTTTCTTT. It specifies CASSPGQGYTEAFF.

This clonotype is medium-sized within its sample. The J gene is TRBJ2-3, the V gene TRBV19; D is possibly TRBD1 or TRBD2 (6 bases each). From germline, CDR1 is LNHDA and CDR2 SQIVND (reference sequence). This CDR3 has 16 amino acids. V was trimmed by 8 bases and J by 2 bases, leaving 20 bases between them. In nucleotides, the CDR3 is TGTGCCAGTCAGGAGGGGGGATTATCGTTCACAGATACGCAGTATTTT. Residues: CASQEGGLSFTDTQYF.

This clonotype was found many times. V and J are TRBV6-2 or TRBV6-3 and TRBJ2-1, with 7 positions matching TRBD2. V was pared by 8 bases and J by 6 bases, with 4 bases of the junction left unmatched. The CDR3 spans 12 residues. Germline V lookup: CDR1 MNHEY, CDR2 SVGEGT. The chain's CDR3 is CASGRGINEQFF. CDR3 coding DNA: TGTGCCAGCGGGAGGGGTATCAATGAGCAGTTCTTC.

By share, this clonotype counts as medium-sized (0.01 to 0.1%). V and J are TRBV29-1 and TRBJ2-1; TRBD2 is a possible D gene (6 bases). CDR1 SQVTM and CDR2 ANQGSEA come from the germline V gene. The CDR3 is 14 amino acids. Trimming stripped 3 bases from V and 4 bases from J, with 13 bases between. CDR3: CSVDGRRGYNEQFF. The CDR3 nucleotides are TGCAGCGTTGATGGCAGGCGGGGTTACAATGAGCAGTTCTTC.